This TCR beta chain was obtained from a study of PD-1 blockade in classical Hodgkin lymphoma. About the study: Treatment was intravenous nivolumab, 3 mg/kg every 2 weeks, until progression. Findings and limits, study-wide: Possible causes of repertoire differences, disease activity or prior therapy, remain undefined. Newly diagnosed patients reportedly had lower baseline TCR diversity than healthy donors. CD4+ TCR diversity climbed significantly by C4D1, unlike CD8+ TCR diversity.

Clones were sequenced by immunoSEQ multiplex PCR, and TCRdb holds only the in-frame ones, with some missing. Among about 3,000 clones listed, 63% were seen once. Every single patient, without exception, relapsed after autologous stem cell transplantation, and brentuximab vedotin exposure varied. Isolation of CD8+ T cells from thawed PBMCs used magnetic negative selection. Germline V CDR1 and CDR2: LGHNA, YNFKEQ. Trimming left V 1 base short and J 6 bases short, with 13 bases between. The length of the CDR3 is 15 residues. About this clone: Its antigen is still unknown.

The sequencing used CD8+ T cells from blood, collected at baseline. The receptor was isolated from a human donor with classical Hodgkin lymphoma. The chain joins TRBV4-2 to TRBJ1-5, with D perhaps matching TRBD1 (5 bases). CDR3 DNA sequence: TGTGCCAGCAGCCAAGGTGTGGGGGTGGCTCAGCCCCAGCATTTT. The encoded protein is CASSQGVGVAQPQHF.